The clone carrying this TCR beta chain was found many times. Using its own MiXCR run on the RT-PCR reads, TCRdb lists one record per CDR3 protein. The sample has around 700,000 distinct CDR3 sequences, 12% to 15% seen once. V was clipped by 6 bases and J by 0 bases, with 14 bases between them. The CDR3 length is 14 residues. In germline, CDR1 is SQVTM, CDR2 ANQGSEA. The chain joins TRBV29-1 to TRBJ1-1; D might be TRBD1 (6 bases). Sequences were obtained from memory CD4+ T cells from blood. The receptor was derived from a female donor in good health, serving as a healthy control. The CDR3 loop reads CSVHRATMNTEAFF. The CDR3, as DNA: TGCAGCGTACACAGGGCTACCATGAACACTGAAGCTTTCTTT.